This passage covers 24 T cell receptor beta chains from one sample sequenced in a study of T cell responses to AZD1222 COVID-19 vaccine. Only in-frame clones appear in the TCRdb table, and some are missing; sequencing was by immunoSEQ multiplex PCR. The sample includes more than 95,000 clones, 93% of them seen just once. The input for sequencing was peripheral blood, taken on day 0 of AZD1222 vaccination. The receptors originated from an adult in good health.

The genes are TRBV29-1 and TRBJ1-1, with 9 positions matching TRBD1. V shed 2 bases, J shed 5 bases, and the junction held 15 bases outside the gene matches. This CDR3 has 17 amino acids. The germline V gene has CDR1 SQVTM and CDR2 ANQGSEA. The CDR3 is CSVEQSRDRDWGTEAFF. CDR3 bases: TGCAGCGTTGAACAATCCAGGGACAGGGATTGGGGTACTGAAGCTTTCTTT.

The sample holds one count of this clone. The V and J genes are TRBV4-2 and TRBJ1-3; the D gene is possibly TRBD1 (5 bases). V was cut by 4 bases and J by 3 bases, with 16 bases left in between. Germline loops: CDR1 LGHNA, CDR2 YNFKEQ. This CDR3 spans 16 amino acids. This CDR3 reads CASSPGQGTFGNTIYF. CDR3 bases: TGTGCCAGCAGCCCGGGGCAGGGAACCTTTGGAAACACCATATATTTT.

V and J are TRBV5-1 and TRBJ2-5; 7 nucleotides agree with TRBD2. The CDR3 has 15 residues. V was clipped by 0 bases and J by 2 bases; unmatched bases: 4. The V gene's germline CDR1 is SGHRS and CDR2 YFSETQ. This chain's CDR3 is CASSLGLAAQETQYF. In DNA, the CDR3 is TGCGCCAGCAGCTTGGGGCTAGCGGCTCAAGAGACCCAGTACTTC.

This chain connects TRBV6-4 to TRBJ2-3, with a possible D match to TRBD1 (6 bases). CDR1 and CDR2 (germline): MRHNA, SNTAGT. The CDR3 covers 14 residues. V shed 0 bases and J shed 4 bases, with 8 bases lying between them. The CDR3 spells CASSDSTGPDTQYF. The CDR3 DNA sequence: TGTGCCAGCAGTGACTCTACAGGGCCAGATACGCAGTATTTT.

CDR3 region: CASSSSYIVGNTIYF. DNA of the CDR3: TGTGCCAGCAGTTCCAGCTATATCGTGGGAAACACCATATATTTT. V is TRBV28 and J is TRBJ1-3; D is ambiguous. The CDR3 extends over 15 amino acids. V was clipped by 4 bases and J by 4 bases, with 14 bases between them. Germline V gives CDR1 MDHEN, CDR2 SYDVKM. Full variable domain (remainder filled in from reference TRBV28 and TRBJ1-3): DVKVTQSSRYLVKRTGEKVFLECVQDMDHENMFWYRQDPGLGLRLIYFSYDVKMKEKGDIPEGYSVSREKKERFSLILESASTNQTSMYLCASSSSYIVGNTIYFGEGSWLTVV.

The gene calls are TRBV6-1 and TRBJ2-1, with a weak D call TRBD1 (6 bases). The CDR3 runs to 14 residues. V was clipped by 1 base and J by 7 bases, with 11 bases between them. Germline V gene lookup returns CDR1 MNHNS and CDR2 SASEGT. The CDR3 spells CASSEVHRENEQFF. The CDR3 nucleotides read TGTGCCAGCAGTGAAGTACACAGGGAAAATGAGCAGTTCTTC.

CDR3 protein: CASSWTSGVPTDTQYF. The CDR3 bases are TGTGCCAGCAGCTGGACTAGCGGGGTACCCACAGATACGCAGTATTTT. The V call is TRBV11-3, the J call TRBJ2-3, with 12 bases matching TRBD2. The germline gives CDR1 SGHNT, CDR2 YENEEA. The length of the CDR3 is 16 residues. J lost 2 bases, V lost 4 bases, and 4 bases had no gene match.

V is TRBV19 and J is TRBJ1-2; TRBD1 aligns across 7 bases. The J segment lost 3 bases and the V segment lost 5 bases, leaving 9 bases of the junction unmatched. This CDR3 contains 15 residues. The germline V gene has CDR1 LNHDA and CDR2 SQIVND (reference sequence). The CDR3, as DNA: TGTGCCAGTAGTGAATACAGGGGATCTGACTATGGCTACACCTTC. Encoded protein: CASSEYRGSDYGYTF.

The V gene is TRBV28, the J gene TRBJ1-1; D perhaps matches TRBD1 (5 bases). Between the trimmed V and J ends, which lost 6 bases and 0 bases, there was a span of 11 bases. The CDR3 is 14 amino acids. In germline, CDR1 is MDHEN, CDR2 SYDVKM. CDR3 amino acids: CASSQGDLNTEAFF. Written as DNA, the CDR3 is TGTGCCAGCAGCCAGGGTGACCTGAACACTGAAGCTTTCTTT.

The chain combines TRBV7-9 with TRBJ2-3; TRBD2 aligns across 8 bases. The CDR3 is 16 residues long. The junction had 7 bases not matched to a gene; V was cut back by 4 bases and J by 1 base. CDR1 is SEHNR and CDR2 is FQNEAQ in the germline V gene (reference sequence). Here the CDR3 reads CASSSGVAGRTDTQYF. CDR3 in DNA: TGTGCCAGCAGCTCCGGGGTAGCGGGACGCACAGATACGCAGTATTTT.

The chain recombines TRBV2 with TRBJ2-5, with D perhaps matching TRBD2 (7 bases). Germline-derived CDR1 and CDR2 are SNHLY and FYNNEI. This CDR3 contains 14 residues. Trimming removed 8 bases from V and 3 bases from J, with 16 bases in between. The CDR3 protein is CASRRGGREETQYF. In DNA form, the CDR3 reads TGTGCCAGCCGCAGGGGAGGGAGGGAAGAGACCCAGTACTTC.

The genes are TRBV3-1 (or the pseudogene TRBV3-2) and TRBJ1-1; D gene ambiguous. The CDR3 has 13 amino acids. Germline CDR1 and CDR2: LGHDT and YNNKEL (reference sequence). The ends were cut back, 2 bases at V and 0 bases at J, with 4 bases in the middle. CDR3 amino acids: CASSQMVNTEAFF. The CDR3 DNA sequence: TGTGCCAGCAGCCAAATGGTGAACACTGAAGCTTTCTTT.

The chain recombines TRBV7-9 with TRBJ1-3; 7 bases are shared with TRBD1. This CDR3 has 15 residues. CDR1 is SEHNR and CDR2 is FQNEAQ in the germline V gene (reference sequence). Losses at the gene ends were 6 bases for V and 0 bases for J; bases not matched to a gene: 5. CDR3 nucleotide sequence: TGTGCCAGCAGTTCGACAGGGAGCTCTGGAAACACCATATATTTT. Its translation is CASSSTGSSGNTIYF.

V is TRBV6-5 and J is TRBJ1-6, with D possibly TRBD1 on 6 matching bases. CDR1 MNHEY and CDR2 SVGAGI come from the germline V gene. CDR3 length equals 15 residues. V shed 2 bases and J shed 7 bases, with 12 bases lying between them. In DNA, the CDR3 is TGTGCCAGCAGTTACGACTCAGGGGAAAATTCACCCCTCCACTTT. It yields the protein CASSYDSGENSPLHF.

The J gene is TRBJ2-1, the V gene TRBV5-1, with TRBD2 identical over 10 bases. The CDR3 length is 14 residues. Germline V gives CDR1 SGHRS, CDR2 YFSETQ. V trimming: 5 bases; J trimming: 3 bases; junction bases outside the gene matches: 2. Written as DNA, the CDR3 is TGCGCCAGCAGGCTAGCGGGGGTCTACAATGAGCAGTTCTTC. Amino acid sequence: CASRLAGVYNEQFF.

This clone was observed a handful of times. The rearrangement uses TRBV5-1 and TRBJ1-6; D is possibly TRBD1 (5 bases). This CDR3 is 14 amino acids long. Germline loops: CDR1 SGHRS, CDR2 YFSETQ. The germline V and J ends were trimmed by 4 bases and 13 bases, with 18 bases remaining between them. The CDR3 DNA sequence: TGCGCCAGCAGCGAGGGGTTTTTCGGGGGTCCCCTCCACTTT. It yields the protein CASSEGFFGGPLHF.

In DNA, the CDR3 is TGTGCCAGCAGTCTTAGCGGCCGGGGCAGCACAGATACGCAGTATTTT. It specifies CASSLSGRGSTDTQYF. The J gene is TRBJ2-3, the V gene TRBV27, with a weak D call TRBD2 (6 bases). Trimming shortened V by 5 bases and J by 0 bases, and 15 bases separated the two germline ends. This CDR3 contains 16 residues. Germline V gene data show CDR1 as MNHEY and CDR2 as SMNVEV (reference sequence).

This chain links TRBV5-6 with TRBJ2-1; 9 positions match TRBD2. Looked up from germline, CDR1 is SGHDT and CDR2 is YYEEEE. V lost 2 bases and J lost 6; bases outside the gene matches: 9. The CDR3 is 16 amino acids. The CDR3 coding sequence is TGTGCCAGCAGCTTAACCGGGACTAGCTTTTTCAATGAGCAGTTCTTC. Amino acids: CASSLTGTSFFNEQFF.

The V and J genes are TRBV18 and TRBJ1-1, with unresolved D. Germline V lookup: CDR1 KGHSH, CDR2 LQKENI. The CDR3 spans 13 residues. Trimming cost V 3 bases and J 0 bases, with 5 bases left between them. The CDR3 region is CASSPQLNTEAFF. As DNA, the CDR3 is TGTGCCAGCTCACCCCAGTTGAACACTGAAGCTTTCTTT.

On this clone itself: At one end, the junction sequence differs from germline, possibly due to a read error. The rearrangement joins TRBV19 to TRBJ2-1, with D tentatively TRBD2 (5 bases). The CDR3 covers 13 residues. The germline gives CDR1 LNHDA, CDR2 SQIVND (reference sequence). The CDR3: CASSIRGYNEQFF. The CDR3 nucleotides are TGTGCCAGTAGTATAAGAGGGTACAATGAACAGTTCTTC.

The V and J genes are TRBV6-5 and TRBJ2-5; 9 bases are shared with TRBD1. This CDR3 is built from 13 residues. Germline CDR1 and CDR2: MNHEY and SVGAGI. The ends lost 6 bases at V and 2 bases at J; junction bases unmatched: 1. The CDR3 spells CASRTGGQETQYF. Here the CDR3 DNA reads TGTGCCAGCAGGACAGGGGGTCAAGAGACCCAGTACTTC.

This chain connects TRBV19 to TRBJ2-2, with 12 bases matching TRBD2. From germline, CDR1 is LNHDA and CDR2 SQIVND (reference sequence). The J segment lost 4 bases and the V segment lost 2 bases, leaving 5 bases of the junction unmatched. This CDR3 contains 17 residues. Here the CDR3 DNA reads TGTGCCAGTAGTATAATACTAGCGGGAGGAGGCACCGGGGAGCTGTTTTTT. This codes for CASSIILAGGGTGELFF.

The chain combines TRBV27 with TRBJ1-5; D gene uncertain. This CDR3 contains 15 residues. Trimming took 4 bases from V and 0 from J, leaving 10 bases between them. Germline assignment: CDR1 MNHEY and CDR2 SMNVEV (reference sequence). This CDR3 reads CASSSRPLSNQPQHF. The CDR3 region has the DNA TGTGCCAGCAGTTCACGTCCCCTTAGCAATCAGCCCCAGCATTTT.

The chain carries TRBV3-1 (or the pseudogene TRBV3-2) and TRBJ1-2; D is undetermined. V shed 4 bases and J shed 8 bases, with 11 bases lying between them. Germline CDR1 and CDR2: LGHDT and YNNKEL (reference sequence). CDR3 length: 12 amino acids. For the CDR3, the DNA is TGTGCCAGCAGCCCCCGGCCGGGGGGCTACACCTTC. Translation gives CASSPRPGGYTF.